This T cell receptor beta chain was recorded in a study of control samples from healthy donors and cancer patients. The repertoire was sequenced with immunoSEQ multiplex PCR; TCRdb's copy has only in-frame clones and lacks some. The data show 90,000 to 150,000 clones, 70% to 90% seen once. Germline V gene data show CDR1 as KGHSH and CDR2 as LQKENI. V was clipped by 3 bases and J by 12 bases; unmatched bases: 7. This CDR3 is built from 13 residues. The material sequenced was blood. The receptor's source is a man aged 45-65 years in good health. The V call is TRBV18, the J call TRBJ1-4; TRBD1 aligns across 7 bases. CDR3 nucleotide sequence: TGTGCCAGCTCACCTTTACTTACAGGGGAACTGTTTTTT. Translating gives CASSPLLTGELFF.